One and the same sample provided the 20 T cell receptor beta chains below, sequenced in a study of blood T cell repertoires in COVID-19. Produced via immunoSEQ multiplex PCR; TCRdb's table is partial and in-frame only. The repertoire holds 120,000 to 150,000 clones, 85% to 90% seen once, with 4% to 4.5% in the top ten. The source material was peripheral blood. These receptors came from a middle-aged woman with acute or convalescent COVID-19.

The V call is TRBV28, the J call TRBJ2-1; TRBD2 aligns across 8 bases. Trimming took 2 bases from V and 6 from J; bases not matched to a gene: 6. In germline, CDR1 is MDHEN, CDR2 SYDVKM. The CDR3 sequence is 15 residues long. CDR3 nucleotide sequence: TGTGCCAGCAGTTTACTGGGACTAGGGGGCAATGAGCAGTTCTTC. Translating it yields CASSLLGLGGNEQFF.

The rearrangement links TRBV30 to TRBJ2-7; a weak D match, TRBD1 (5 bases). The V gene lost 0 bases and the J gene lost 2 bases, with 11 bases spanning the gap. The CDR3 runs 14 residues. Germline CDR1 is GTSNPN and CDR2 is SVGIG (reference sequence). CDR3 sequence: CAWSVNGRAYEQYF. The CDR3 DNA is TGTGCCTGGAGTGTAAATGGCAGGGCCTACGAGCAGTACTTC.

The J gene is TRBJ2-3, the V gene TRBV6-4; D might be TRBD2 (6 bases). Trimming removed 0 bases at V and 2 bases at J, with 12 bases between. CDR3 length: 16 amino acids. CDR1 and CDR2 from the germline V gene are MRHNA and SNTAGT. The CDR3 is CASSDSRDFITDTQYF. DNA of the CDR3: TGTGCCAGCAGTGACTCTAGGGACTTCATCACAGATACGCAGTATTTT.

The V call is TRBV3-1 (or the pseudogene TRBV3-2), the J call TRBJ1-2; no clear D. This CDR3 is 13 amino acids long. The germline gives CDR1 LGHDT, CDR2 YNNKEL (reference sequence). Deletions cut 2 bases from V and 7 bases from J, with 11 bases between. Here the CDR3 reads CASSQPPTRGYTF. The CDR3 nucleotides are TGTGCCAGCAGCCAACCCCCCACGCGTGGCTACACCTTC.

The chain links TRBV7-8 to TRBJ2-4, with TRBD2 matching over 10 bases. The V gene's germline CDR1 is SGHVS and CDR2 FQNEAQ. Unmatched junction bases numbered 13, after V lost 4 bases and J lost 1 base. The CDR3 loop spans 19 amino acids. As DNA, the CDR3 is TGTGCCAGCAGCTGGGACCTAGCGGGAGACCCCTCGGCCAAAAACATTCAGTACTTC. Translation gives CASSWDLAGDPSAKNIQYF.

This clone was seen once. The V call is TRBV5-5, the J call TRBJ2-7, with a possible D match to TRBD2 (6 bases). The germline V and J ends were trimmed by 7 bases and 2 bases, with 13 bases remaining between them. The CDR3 loop spans 13 amino acids. The germline gives CDR1 SGHKS, CDR2 YYEKEE (reference sequence). The CDR3 here is CASGRGGTYEQYF. As DNA, the CDR3 is TGTGCCAGCGGACGGGGCGGGACCTACGAGCAGTACTTC.

J is TRBJ1-2 and V is TRBV27, with no clear D. Germline assignment: CDR1 MNHEY and CDR2 SMNVEV (reference sequence). V shed 3 bases and J shed 0 bases, with 5 bases lying between them. The CDR3 sequence is 13 residues long. CDR3 region: CASSFGTNYGYTF. CDR3 nucleotides: TGTGCCAGCAGTTTTGGCACTAACTATGGCTACACCTTC.

The chain employs TRBV5-5 and TRBJ1-3; tentatively, D is TRBD1 (6 bases). Germline V CDR1 and CDR2: SGHKS, YYEKEE (reference sequence). V dropped 3 bases and J dropped 2 bases, with 12 bases sitting between them. This CDR3 is built from 15 residues. CDR3 sequence (DNA): TGTGCCAGCAGCTCATTGCGGACAGCTGGAAACACCATATATTTT. Translating it yields CASSSLRTAGNTIYF.

The chain is built from TRBV7-3 and TRBJ1-6, with D maybe TRBD1 (6 bases). Trimming stripped 1 base from V and 7 bases from J, with 8 bases between. CDR3 length equals 14 residues. The germline CDR1 and CDR2 sequences are SGHTA and FQGTGA. The CDR3: CASSLRGLNSPLHF. For the CDR3, the DNA is TGTGCCAGCAGCTTAAGGGGGCTGAATTCACCCCTCCACTTT. The variable domain in full, completed from reference TRBV7-3 and TRBJ1-6, reads GAGVSQTPSNKVTEKGKYVELRCDPISGHTALYWYRQSLGQGPEFLIYFQGTGAADDSGLPNDRFFAVRPEGSVSTLKIQRTERGDSAVYLCASSLRGLNSPLHFGNGTRLTVT.

Only a few counts were recorded for this clone. V is TRBV7-2 and J is TRBJ1-6, with TRBD1 identical over 9 bases. The germline V gene has CDR1 SGHTA and CDR2 FQGNSA. V lost 5 bases to trimming and J lost 11 bases; unmatched junction nucleotides: 10. There are 15 residues in the CDR3. CDR3 in DNA: TGTGCCAGCAGCCCGATTGGGACAGGGAGTCCACCCCTCCACTTT. Translated: CASSPIGTGSPPLHF.

This clone was counted only a few times. The genes are TRBV7-2 and TRBJ1-4; 8 nucleotides match TRBD1. Germline CDR1 is SGHTA and CDR2 is FQGNSA. CDR3 length: 14 residues. Trimming removed 6 bases from V and 7 bases from J; junction bases left unmatched: 7. CDR3 DNA sequence: TGTGCCAGCAGTAGACAGGGGCAGGGTGAAAAACTGTTTTTT. Protein sequence: CASSRQGQGEKLFF.

J is TRBJ2-1 and V is TRBV7-2; 7 bases are a match to TRBD1. V lost 1 base, J lost 4 bases, and 4 bases stayed unmatched. From germline, CDR1 is SGHTA and CDR2 FQGNSA. There are 15 residues in the CDR3. This chain's CDR3 is CASSLDTGEYNEQFF. CDR3 in DNA: TGTGCCAGCAGCTTAGATACAGGGGAATACAATGAGCAGTTCTTC.

The CDR3 reads CASSLSGLAGVFSYNEQFF. CDR3 sequence (DNA): TGTGCCAGCAGCTTATCGGGACTAGCGGGAGTGTTTTCCTACAATGAGCAGTTCTTC. This chain links TRBV11-3 with TRBJ2-1; 14 bases line up with TRBD2. Germline CDR1 and CDR2: SGHNT and YENEEA. The CDR3 loop spans 19 amino acids. The junction had 7 bases not matched to a gene; V was cut back by 2 bases and J by 1 base.

The count of this clone is one. V gene TRBV2 combines with J gene TRBJ2-3, with a weak D call TRBD1 (6 bases). Germline CDR1 is SNHLY and CDR2 is FYNNEI. This CDR3 spans 13 amino acids. V shed 6 bases and J shed 6 bases, with 13 bases lying between them. The CDR3 DNA follows: TGTGCCAGCAGCCTCAGTGGGGGCGATACGCAGTATTTT. Translated, it gives CASSLSGGDTQYF.

This clone was recorded only once. The chain combines TRBV19 with TRBJ2-3; 10 bases are a match to TRBD1. V lost 4 bases and J lost 2; bases outside the gene matches: 12. The CDR3 consists of 18 residues. CDR1 and CDR2 from the germline V gene are LNHDA and SQIVND (reference sequence). CDR3 DNA: TGTGCCAGTAGTACCAGGACAGGGGGGCGCCCTCCCACAGATACGCAGTATTTT. Its protein is CASSTRTGGRPPTDTQYF.

In DNA, the CDR3 is TGTGCCAGCAGTTACGCCGGGACTCTTAACACCGGGGAGCTGTTTTTT. Translation gives CASSYAGTLNTGELFF. The chain links TRBV6-5 to TRBJ2-2; a weak D match, TRBD2 (6 bases). CDR3 length: 16 residues. V was shortened by 2 bases and J by 2 bases, with 12 bases between the two germline ends. Looked up from germline, CDR1 is MNHEY and CDR2 is SVGAGI.

The rearrangement links TRBV4-3 to TRBJ2-2; unclear D gene. The CDR3 has 13 amino acids. Trimming pared 1 base from V and 6 bases from J, leaving 6 bases between. CDR1 is LGHNA and CDR2 is YSLEER in the germline V gene. CDR3 sequence: CASSQALSGELFF. CDR3 DNA: TGCGCCAGCAGCCAAGCTCTCTCCGGGGAGCTGTTTTTT.

The CDR3 nucleotides read TGTGCCAGCAGCCGCTTCGGGAACACTGAAGCTTTCTTT. Amino acids: CASSRFGNTEAFF. The chain employs TRBV27 and TRBJ1-1; D remains unclear. Germline lookup yields CDR1 MNHEY and CDR2 SMNVEV (reference sequence). The V and J ends lost 6 bases and 1 base respectively, with 9 bases between them. The CDR3 contains 13 residues.

The chain has TRBV4-1 and TRBJ1-2; TRBD1 matches 10 bases. Unmatched junction bases numbered 5, after V lost 2 bases and J lost 2 bases. Per the germline V gene, CDR1 is MGHRA and CDR2 is YSYEKL. The CDR3 runs 16 residues. For the CDR3, the DNA is TGCGCCAGCAGCCAACCGGGACAGGGGAACAACTATGGCTACACCTTC. As protein: CASSQPGQGNNYGYTF.

The chain uses TRBV15 and TRBJ2-3; TRBD1 is a possible D gene (6 bases). The germline V gene has CDR1 LNHNV and CDR2 YYDKDF (reference sequence). V was trimmed by 1 base and J by 2 bases, leaving 16 bases between them. The length of the CDR3 is 17 residues. CDR3 nucleotides: TGTGCCACCAGCAGAGCTGATACAGGGTCGTACACAGATACGCAGTATTTT. As protein: CATSRADTGSYTDTQYF.